This TCR beta chain was identified in a study of long-term antiretroviral therapy in people with HIV. The wider study: Specimens dating back about a decade before the 2015 immediate-ART recommendation are the oldest included.

The CDR3 has 15 residues. The V end lost 1 base, the J end lost 1 base, and 10 bases lay between the germline ends. The germline CDR1 and CDR2 sequences are LGHNA and YSLEER. Version v3.0 of the immunoSEQ assay ran at survey level. 40,000-50,000 T-cell genomes per sample were the sequencing target. Only in-frame clones appear in the TCRdb table, and some are missing; sequencing was by immunoSEQ multiplex PCR. Among 14,000 or so clones listed, roughly 85% were seen once. The chain recombines TRBV4-3 with TRBJ1-1; no reliable D call. The receptor was derived from a woman aged 40 to 50 with HIV. Source: unsorted PBMCs, taken 1.8 years before starting antiretroviral therapy. CDR3 DNA sequence: TGCGCCAGCAGCCAAGGCGCATTAGGGAACACTGAAGCTTTCTTT. Residues: CASSQGALGNTEAFF.